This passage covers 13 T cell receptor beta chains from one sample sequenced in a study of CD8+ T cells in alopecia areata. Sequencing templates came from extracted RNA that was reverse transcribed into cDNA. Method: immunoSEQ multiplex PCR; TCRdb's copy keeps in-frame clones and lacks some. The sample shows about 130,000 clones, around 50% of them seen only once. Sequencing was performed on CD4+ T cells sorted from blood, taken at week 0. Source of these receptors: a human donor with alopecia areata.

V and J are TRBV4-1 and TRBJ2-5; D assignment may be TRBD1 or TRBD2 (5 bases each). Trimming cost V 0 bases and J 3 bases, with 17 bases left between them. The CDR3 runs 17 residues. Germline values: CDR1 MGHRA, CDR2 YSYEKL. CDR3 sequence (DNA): TGCGCCAGCAGCCAAGAGTTATCCGGGACCCTTAAAGAGACCCAGTACTTC. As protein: CASSQELSGTLKETQYF.

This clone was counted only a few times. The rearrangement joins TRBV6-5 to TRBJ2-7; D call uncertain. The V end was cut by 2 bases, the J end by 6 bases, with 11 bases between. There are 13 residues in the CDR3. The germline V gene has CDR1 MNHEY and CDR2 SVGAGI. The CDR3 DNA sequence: TGTGCCAGCAGTTACCGTGGGCGAGGCGAGCAGTACTTC. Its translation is CASSYRGRGEQYF.

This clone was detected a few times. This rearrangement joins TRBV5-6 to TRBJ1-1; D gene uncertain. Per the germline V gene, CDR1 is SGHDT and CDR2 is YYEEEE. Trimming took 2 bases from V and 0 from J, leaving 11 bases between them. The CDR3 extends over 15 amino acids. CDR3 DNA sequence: TGTGCCAGCAGCTTCCGAGGTATAATGAACACTGAAGCTTTCTTT. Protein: CASSFRGIMNTEAFF.

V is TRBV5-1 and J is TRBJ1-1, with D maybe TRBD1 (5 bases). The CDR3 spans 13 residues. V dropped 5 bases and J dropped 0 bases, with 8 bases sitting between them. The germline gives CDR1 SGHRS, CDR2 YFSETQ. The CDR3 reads CASRGELNTEAFF. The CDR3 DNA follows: TGCGCCAGCAGGGGGGAATTGAACACTGAAGCTTTCTTT. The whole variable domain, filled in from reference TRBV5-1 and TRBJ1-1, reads KAGVTQTPRYLIKTRGQQVTLSCSPISGHRSVSWYQQTPGQGLQFLFEYFSETQRNKGNFPGRFSGRQFSNSRSEMNVSTLELGDSALYLCASRGELNTEAFFGQGTRLTVV.

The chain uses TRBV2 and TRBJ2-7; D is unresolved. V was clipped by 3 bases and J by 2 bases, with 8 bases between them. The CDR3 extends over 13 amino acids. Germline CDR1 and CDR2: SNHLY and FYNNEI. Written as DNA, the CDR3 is TGTGCCAGCAGTGAGGAGAGCGCCTACGAGCAGTACTTC. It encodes CASSEESAYEQYF.

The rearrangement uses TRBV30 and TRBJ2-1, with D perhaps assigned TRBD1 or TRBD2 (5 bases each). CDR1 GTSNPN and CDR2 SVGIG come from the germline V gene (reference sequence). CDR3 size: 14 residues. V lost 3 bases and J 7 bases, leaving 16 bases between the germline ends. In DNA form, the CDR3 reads TGTGCCTGGAGAACCGGGACCTACTCTAATGAGCAGTTCTTC. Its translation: CAWRTGTYSNEQFF.

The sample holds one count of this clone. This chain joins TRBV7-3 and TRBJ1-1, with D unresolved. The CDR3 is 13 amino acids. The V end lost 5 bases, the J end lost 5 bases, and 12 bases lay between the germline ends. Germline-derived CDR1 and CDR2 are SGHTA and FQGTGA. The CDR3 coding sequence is TGTGCCAGCAGCGGCGATGGATGGACTGAAGCTTTCTTT. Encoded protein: CASSGDGWTEAFF. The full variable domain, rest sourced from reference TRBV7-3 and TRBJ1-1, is GAGVSQTPSNKVTEKGKYVELRCDPISGHTALYWYRQSLGQGPEFLIYFQGTGAADDSGLPNDRFFAVRPEGSVSTLKIQRTERGDSAVYLCASSGDGWTEAFFGQGTRLTVV.

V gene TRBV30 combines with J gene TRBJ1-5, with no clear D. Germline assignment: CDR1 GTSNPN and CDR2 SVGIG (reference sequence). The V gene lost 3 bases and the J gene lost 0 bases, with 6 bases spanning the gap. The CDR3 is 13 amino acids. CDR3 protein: CAWRGNSNQPQHF. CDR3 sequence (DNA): TGTGCCTGGAGGGGTAATAGCAATCAGCCCCAGCATTTT.

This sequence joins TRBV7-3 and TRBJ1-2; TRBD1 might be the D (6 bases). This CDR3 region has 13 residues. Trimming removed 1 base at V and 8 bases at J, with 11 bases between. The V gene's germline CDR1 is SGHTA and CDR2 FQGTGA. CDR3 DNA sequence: TGTGCCAGCAGCTTAAGCCAGGGGAACGGCTACACCTTC. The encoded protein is CASSLSQGNGYTF.

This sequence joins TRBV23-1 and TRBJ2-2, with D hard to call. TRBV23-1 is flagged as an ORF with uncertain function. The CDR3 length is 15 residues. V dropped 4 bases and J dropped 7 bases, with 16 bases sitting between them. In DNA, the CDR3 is TGCGCCAGCAGTCGTGCAACGACCGCCGTCGGGGAGCTGTTTTTT. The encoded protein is CASSRATTAVGELFF.

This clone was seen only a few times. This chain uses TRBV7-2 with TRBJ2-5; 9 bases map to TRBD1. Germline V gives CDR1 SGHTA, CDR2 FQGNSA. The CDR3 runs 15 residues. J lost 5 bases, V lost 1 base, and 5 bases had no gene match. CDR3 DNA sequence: TGTGCCAGCAGCTTAGTGGACAGGGGAAGGGAGACCCAGTACTTC. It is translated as CASSLVDRGRETQYF.

CDR3 DNA sequence: TGTGCCAGCTCACCGAGGACCGAAGGGAACTATGGCTACACCTTC. Translating gives CASSPRTEGNYGYTF. The chain couples TRBV18 to TRBJ1-2; D is uncertain. There are 15 residues in the CDR3. V shed 3 bases and J shed 2 bases, with 13 bases lying between them. Germline values: CDR1 KGHSH, CDR2 LQKENI.

The CDR3 nucleotides read TGTGGGGATCTCTCGATCAATGAGCAGTTCTTC. Translated, it gives CGDLSINEQFF. The rearrangement joins TRBV27 to TRBJ2-1; D unresolved. Germline CDR1 and CDR2: MNHEY and SMNVEV (reference sequence). The CDR3 length is 11 residues.